This TCR beta chain emerged from a study of CD8 T cells in Susac syndrome. TCR beta sequencing was performed on blood CD8+ and CD4+ T cells. Negative isolation yielded CD8+ and CD4+ T cells; FACS enriched TEMRA cells. There are 15 residues in the CDR3. Germline CDR1 reads SQVTM; CDR2 reads ANQGSEA. The V segment lost 6 bases and the J segment 1 base; nucleotides outside the gene matches: 7. An input of about 0.5 to 1 ug of RNA was subjected to reverse transcription using random hexamers. The immunoSEQ assay covered 54 Vbeta and 13 Jbeta segments for CDR3. TCRdb re-analysed the immunoSEQ multiplex PCR reads in MiXCR, keeping a single row per CDR3 protein. The table includes 180,000 or so distinct CDR3 sequences, approximately 94% detected once.

Sequencing was done on a sample of CD4+ T cells from PBMCs. The V and J genes are TRBV29-1 and TRBJ2-1, with 9 bases that match TRBD1. The TCR originated in a human donor in good health. The CDR3 coding sequence is TGCAGCGTCGACCCGGGACAGGGATCCTACAATGAGCAGTTCTTC. This gives the protein CSVDPGQGSYNEQFF.